The 6 T cell receptor beta chains below were found in one sample sequenced in a study of molecular identifiers for immune sequencing clone quantification. TCRdb passed the PCR reads through MiXCR, listing each CDR3 protein once. The sample contains 75,000 to 100,000 distinct CDR3 sequences, under 20% of which appear only once. Sequences were obtained from naive CD8+ T cells from blood, with Jurkat cell RNA spiked in. Subset of the sample: FACS-sorted CD8+CD4-CCR7+CD45RA+ naive T cells. These receptors came from a human donor in good health. Some libraries in this study had Jurkat cell RNA spiked in.

This clonotype was picked up a small number of times. The gene calls are TRBV19 and TRBJ2-1; no reliable D call. Germline V CDR1 and CDR2: LNHDA, SQIVND (reference sequence). V lost 3 bases, J lost 5 bases, and 14 bases lay in between. The CDR3 consists of 15 residues. The CDR3 here is CASSIGSVGHNEQFF. CDR3 coding DNA: TGTGCCAGTAGTATTGGCTCTGTCGGGCACAATGAGCAGTTCTTC.

Details on this clonotype: This may be a read error: a much more frequent sequence differs by one nucleotide. This chain connects TRBV25-1 to TRBJ1-5; perhaps TRBD1 as D (5 bases). CDR1 and CDR2 (germline): MGHDK, SYGVNS. The CDR3 spans 18 residues. V lost 1 base and J lost 5, with 21 bases in between. The CDR3 nucleotides are TGTGCCAGCAGTGAATTTAGCCCCGGGACCTTTTCCTATCAGCCCCAGCATTTT. This sequence encodes CASSEFSPGTFSYQPQHF.

This clonotype came up many times. This sequence joins TRBV7-8 and TRBJ2-3; 9 bases match TRBD1. This CDR3 contains 15 residues. Germline assignment: CDR1 SGHVS and CDR2 FQNEAQ. With 9 bases clipped from V and 3 bases from J, the junction kept 10 bases outside the gene matches. CDR3 loop: CASSTGTGLTDTQYF. CDR3 DNA: TGTGCCAGTTCGACCGGGACAGGGCTAACAGATACGCAGTATTTT.

At least ten counts were recorded for this clonotype. The chain employs TRBV5-4 and TRBJ1-1, with no clear D. Trimming took 0 bases from V and 1 from J, leaving 10 bases between them. CDR1 and CDR2 from the germline V gene are SGHNT and YYREEE (reference sequence). The CDR3 runs 15 residues. DNA for the CDR3: TGTGCCAGCAGCTTGGCTAATTACCCGAACACTGAAGCTTTCTTT. Its protein product is CASSLANYPNTEAFF.

This clonotype was detected many times. V is TRBV13 and J is TRBJ1-2; possibly TRBD1 for D (5 bases). Germline V gene data show CDR1 as PRHDT and CDR2 as FYEKMQ (reference sequence). V lost 5 bases and J lost 4, with 17 bases in between. This CDR3 is built from 15 residues. The CDR3 DNA sequence: TGTGCCAGCAGCCCCACCGTGGGGGGTGGCTATGGCTACACCTTC. Its protein product is CASSPTVGGGYGYTF.

This clonotype was counted many times. This chain joins TRBV15 and TRBJ2-2; TRBD2 might be the D (6 bases). The CDR3 consists of 11 residues. Germline V gives CDR1 LNHNV, CDR2 YYDKDF (reference sequence). Trimming stripped 8 bases from V and 7 bases from J, with 8 bases between. The CDR3 protein is CATRGNGELFF. Written as DNA, the CDR3 is TGTGCCACCCGGGGGAACGGGGAGCTGTTTTTT.